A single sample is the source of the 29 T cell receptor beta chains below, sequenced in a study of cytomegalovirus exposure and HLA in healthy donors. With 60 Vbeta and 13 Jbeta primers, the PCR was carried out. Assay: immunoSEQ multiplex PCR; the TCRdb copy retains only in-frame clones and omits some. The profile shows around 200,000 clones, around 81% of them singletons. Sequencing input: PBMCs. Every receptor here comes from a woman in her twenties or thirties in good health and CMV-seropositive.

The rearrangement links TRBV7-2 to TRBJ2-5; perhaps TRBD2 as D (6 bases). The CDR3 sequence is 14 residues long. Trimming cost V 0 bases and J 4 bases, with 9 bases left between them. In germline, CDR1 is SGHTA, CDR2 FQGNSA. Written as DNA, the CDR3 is TGTGCCAGCAGCTTAGCGATCGGGGGAGAGACCCAGTACTTC. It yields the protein CASSLAIGGETQYF.

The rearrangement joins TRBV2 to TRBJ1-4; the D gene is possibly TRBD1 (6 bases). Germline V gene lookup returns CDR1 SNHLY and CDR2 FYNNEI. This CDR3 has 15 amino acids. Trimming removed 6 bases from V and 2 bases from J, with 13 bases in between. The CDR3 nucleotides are TGTGCCAGCAGAAAGCGGCAGGGGACTAATGAAAAACTGTTTTTT. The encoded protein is CASRKRQGTNEKLFF.

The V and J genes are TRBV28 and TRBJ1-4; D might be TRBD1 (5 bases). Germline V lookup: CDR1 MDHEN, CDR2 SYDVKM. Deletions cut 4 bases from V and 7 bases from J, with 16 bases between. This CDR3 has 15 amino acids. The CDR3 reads CASSSTGLVTEKLFF. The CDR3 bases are TGTGCCAGCAGTTCAACAGGCCTTGTAACTGAAAAACTGTTTTTT. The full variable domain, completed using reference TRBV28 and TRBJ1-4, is DVKVTQSSRYLVKRTGEKVFLECVQDMDHENMFWYRQDPGLGLRLIYFSYDVKMKEKGDIPEGYSVSREKKERFSLILESASTNQTSMYLCASSSTGLVTEKLFFGSGTQLSVL.

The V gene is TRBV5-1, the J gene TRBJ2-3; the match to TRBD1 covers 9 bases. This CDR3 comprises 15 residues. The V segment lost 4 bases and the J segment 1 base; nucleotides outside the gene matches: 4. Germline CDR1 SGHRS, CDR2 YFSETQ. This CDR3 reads CASSPGQGRTDTQYF. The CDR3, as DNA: TGCGCCAGCAGCCCCGGACAGGGGCGCACAGATACGCAGTATTTT.

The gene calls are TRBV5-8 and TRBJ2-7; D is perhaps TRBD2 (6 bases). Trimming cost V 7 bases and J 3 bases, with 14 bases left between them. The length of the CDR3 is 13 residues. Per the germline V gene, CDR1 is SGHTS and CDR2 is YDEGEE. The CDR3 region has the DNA TGTGCCAGCTCCGGGACTTGGAGCTACGAGCAGTACTTC. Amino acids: CASSGTWSYEQYF.

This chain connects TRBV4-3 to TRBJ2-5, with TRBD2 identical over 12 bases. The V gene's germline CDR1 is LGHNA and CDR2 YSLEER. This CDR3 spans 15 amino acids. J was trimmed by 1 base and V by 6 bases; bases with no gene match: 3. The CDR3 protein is CASSSTSGGQETQYF. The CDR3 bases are TGCGCCAGCAGTTCGACTAGCGGGGGCCAAGAGACCCAGTACTTC.

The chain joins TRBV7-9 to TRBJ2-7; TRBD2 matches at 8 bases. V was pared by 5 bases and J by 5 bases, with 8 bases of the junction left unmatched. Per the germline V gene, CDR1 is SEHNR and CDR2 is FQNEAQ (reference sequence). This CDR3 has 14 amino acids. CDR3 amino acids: CASSIGTRYNEQYF. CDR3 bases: TGTGCCAGCAGCATCGGGACTAGATATAACGAGCAGTACTTC.

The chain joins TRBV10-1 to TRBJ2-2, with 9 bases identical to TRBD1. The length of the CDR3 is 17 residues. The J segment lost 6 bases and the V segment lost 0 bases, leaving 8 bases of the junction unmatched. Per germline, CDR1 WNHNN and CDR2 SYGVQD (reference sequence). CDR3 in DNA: TGCGCCAGCAGTGAGTCGGACAGGGGCTCTATAGCCGGGGAGCTGTTTTTT. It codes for CASSESDRGSIAGELFF.

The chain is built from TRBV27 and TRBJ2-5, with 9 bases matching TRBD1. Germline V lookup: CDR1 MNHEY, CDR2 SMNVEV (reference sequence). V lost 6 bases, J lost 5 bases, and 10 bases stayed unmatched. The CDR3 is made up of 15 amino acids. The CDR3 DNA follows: TGTGCCAGCAGCGACTACAGGGGGCCGGGGGAGACCCAGTACTTC. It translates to CASSDYRGPGETQYF.

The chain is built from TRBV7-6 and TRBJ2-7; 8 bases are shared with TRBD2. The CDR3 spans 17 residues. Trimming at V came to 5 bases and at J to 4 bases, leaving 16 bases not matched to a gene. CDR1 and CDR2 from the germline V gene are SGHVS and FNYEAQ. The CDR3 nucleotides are TGTGCCAGCAGCCCAAGCCAAAGGAGCGGGAGTTCTTACGAGCAGTACTTC. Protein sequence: CASSPSQRSGSSYEQYF.

This CDR3 is CASSYGVAGGYTEAFF. The CDR3 DNA is TGTGCCAGCAGTTACGGGGTGGCAGGGGGTTACACTGAAGCTTTCTTT. The V gene is TRBV6-5, the J gene TRBJ1-1, with 7 bases aligning to TRBD1. The V gene's germline CDR1 is MNHEY and CDR2 SVGAGI. The J segment lost 3 bases and the V segment lost 2 bases, leaving 9 bases of the junction unmatched. The CDR3 loop spans 16 amino acids.

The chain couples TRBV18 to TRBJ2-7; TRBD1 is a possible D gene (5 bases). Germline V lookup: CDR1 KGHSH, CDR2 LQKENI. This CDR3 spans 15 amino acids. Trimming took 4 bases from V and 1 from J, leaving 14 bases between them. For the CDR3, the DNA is TGTGCCAGCTCACGTCAGGGATCCGATTCCTACGAGCAGTACTTC. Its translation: CASSRQGSDSYEQYF.

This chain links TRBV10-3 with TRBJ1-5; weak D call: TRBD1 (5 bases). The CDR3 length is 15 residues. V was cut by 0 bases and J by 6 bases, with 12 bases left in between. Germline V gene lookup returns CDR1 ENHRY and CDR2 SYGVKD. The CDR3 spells CAISESRQGTQPQHF. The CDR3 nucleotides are TGTGCCATCAGTGAGTCGAGGCAGGGCACTCAGCCCCAGCATTTT.

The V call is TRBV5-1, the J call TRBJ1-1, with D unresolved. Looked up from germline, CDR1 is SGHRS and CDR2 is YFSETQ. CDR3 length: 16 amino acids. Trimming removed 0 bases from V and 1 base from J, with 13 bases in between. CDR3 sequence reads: CASSLARGGANTEAFF. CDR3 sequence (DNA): TGCGCCAGCAGCTTGGCGCGGGGAGGCGCGAACACTGAAGCTTTCTTT.

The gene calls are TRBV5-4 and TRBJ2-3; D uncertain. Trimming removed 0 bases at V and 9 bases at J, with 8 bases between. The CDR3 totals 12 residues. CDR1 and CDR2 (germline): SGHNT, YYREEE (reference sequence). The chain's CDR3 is CASSLAHETQYF. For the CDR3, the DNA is TGTGCCAGCAGCTTGGCCCATGAGACGCAGTATTTT. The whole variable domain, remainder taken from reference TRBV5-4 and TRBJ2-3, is ETGVTQSPTHLIKTRGQQVTLRCSSQSGHNTVSWYQQALGQGPQFIFQYYREEENGRGNFPPRFSGLQFPNYSSELNVNALELDDSALYLCASSLAHETQYFGPGTRLTVL.

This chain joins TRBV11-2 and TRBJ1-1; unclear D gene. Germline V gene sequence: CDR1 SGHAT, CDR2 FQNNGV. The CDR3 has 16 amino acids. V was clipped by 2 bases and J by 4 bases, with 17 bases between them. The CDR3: CASSLRARDLGTEAFF. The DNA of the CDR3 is TGTGCCAGCAGCTTAAGGGCGAGGGATTTGGGCACTGAAGCTTTCTTT.

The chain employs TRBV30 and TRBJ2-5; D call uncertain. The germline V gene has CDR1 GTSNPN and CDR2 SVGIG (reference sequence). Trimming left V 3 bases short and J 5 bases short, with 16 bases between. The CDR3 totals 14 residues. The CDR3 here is CAWSLLGSWETQYF. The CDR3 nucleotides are TGTGCCTGGAGCCTCCTGGGCTCGTGGGAGACCCAGTACTTC. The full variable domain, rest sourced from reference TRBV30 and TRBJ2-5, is SQTIHQWPATLVQPVGSPLSLECTVEGTSNPNLYWYRQAAGRGLQLLFYSVGIGQISSEVPQNLSASRPQDRQFILSSKKLLLSDSGFYLCAWSLLGSWETQYFGPGTRLLVL.

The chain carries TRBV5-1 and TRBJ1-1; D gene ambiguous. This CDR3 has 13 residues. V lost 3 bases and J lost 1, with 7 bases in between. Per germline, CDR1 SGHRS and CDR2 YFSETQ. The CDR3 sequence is CASSSTSNTEAFF. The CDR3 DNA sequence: TGCGCCAGCAGCTCGACATCGAACACTGAAGCTTTCTTT.

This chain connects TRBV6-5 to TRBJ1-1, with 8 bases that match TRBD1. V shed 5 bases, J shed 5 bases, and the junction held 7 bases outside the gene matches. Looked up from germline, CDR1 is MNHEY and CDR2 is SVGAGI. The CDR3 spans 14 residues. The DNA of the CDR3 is TGTGCCAGCAGTGGGACAGGAGGCGGGACTGAAGCTTTCTTT. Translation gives CASSGTGGGTEAFF.

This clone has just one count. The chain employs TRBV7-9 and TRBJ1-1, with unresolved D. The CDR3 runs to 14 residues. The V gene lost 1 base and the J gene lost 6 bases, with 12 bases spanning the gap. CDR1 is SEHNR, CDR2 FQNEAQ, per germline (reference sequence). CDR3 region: CASSLGRGLAEAFF. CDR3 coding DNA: TGTGCCAGCAGCTTAGGGCGAGGGCTCGCTGAAGCTTTCTTT.

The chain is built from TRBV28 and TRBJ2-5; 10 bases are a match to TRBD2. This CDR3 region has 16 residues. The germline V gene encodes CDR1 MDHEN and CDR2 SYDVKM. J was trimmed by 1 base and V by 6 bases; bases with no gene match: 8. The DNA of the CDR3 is TGTGCCAGCAGCCTTGGACTAGCGGCGTCCCAAGAGACCCAGTACTTC. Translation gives CASSLGLAASQETQYF.

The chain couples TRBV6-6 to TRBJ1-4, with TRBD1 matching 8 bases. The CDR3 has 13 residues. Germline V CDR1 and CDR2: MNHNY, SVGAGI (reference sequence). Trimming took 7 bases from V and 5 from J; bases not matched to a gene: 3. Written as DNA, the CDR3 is TGTGCCAGCATACAGGGGGGGAATGAAAAACTGTTTTTT. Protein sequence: CASIQGGNEKLFF.

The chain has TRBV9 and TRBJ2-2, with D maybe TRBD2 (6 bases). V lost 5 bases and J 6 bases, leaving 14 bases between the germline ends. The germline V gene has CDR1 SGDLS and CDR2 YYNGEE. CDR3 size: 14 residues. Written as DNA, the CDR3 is TGTGCCAGCAGGTCTTCTCCGGGGGCCGGGGAGCTGTTTTTT. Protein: CASRSSPGAGELFF.

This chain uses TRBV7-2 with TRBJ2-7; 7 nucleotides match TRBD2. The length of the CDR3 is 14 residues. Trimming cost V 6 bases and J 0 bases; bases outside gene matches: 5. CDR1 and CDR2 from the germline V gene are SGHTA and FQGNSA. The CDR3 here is CASRPGGSSYEQYF. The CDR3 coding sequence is TGTGCCAGCAGACCGGGGGGTAGCTCCTACGAGCAGTACTTC.

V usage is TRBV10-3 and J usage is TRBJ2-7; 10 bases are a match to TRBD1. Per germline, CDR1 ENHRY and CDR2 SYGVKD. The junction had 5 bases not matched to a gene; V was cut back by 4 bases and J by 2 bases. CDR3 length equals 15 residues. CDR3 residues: CAISGSGTGAYEQYF. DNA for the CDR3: TGTGCCATCAGTGGTTCCGGGACAGGGGCCTACGAGCAGTACTTC.

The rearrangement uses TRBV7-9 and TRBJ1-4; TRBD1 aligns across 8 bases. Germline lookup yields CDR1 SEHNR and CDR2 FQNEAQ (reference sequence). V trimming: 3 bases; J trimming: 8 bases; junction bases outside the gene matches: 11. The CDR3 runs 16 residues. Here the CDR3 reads CASSFQGAGGKEKLFF. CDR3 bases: TGTGCCAGCAGCTTCCAGGGGGCTGGGGGGAAGGAAAAACTGTTTTTT.

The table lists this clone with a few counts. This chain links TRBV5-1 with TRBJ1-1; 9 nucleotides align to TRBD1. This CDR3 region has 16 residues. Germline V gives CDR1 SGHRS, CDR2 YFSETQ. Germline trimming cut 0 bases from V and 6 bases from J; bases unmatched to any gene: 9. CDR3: CASSLAGMDRGSEAFF. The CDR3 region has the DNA TGCGCCAGCAGCTTGGCCGGGATGGACAGGGGATCTGAAGCTTTCTTT.

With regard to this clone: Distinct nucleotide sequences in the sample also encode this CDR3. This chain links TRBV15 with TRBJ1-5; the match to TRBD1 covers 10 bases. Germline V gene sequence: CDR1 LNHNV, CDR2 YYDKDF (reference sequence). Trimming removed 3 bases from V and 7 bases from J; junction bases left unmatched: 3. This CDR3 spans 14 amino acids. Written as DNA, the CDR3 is TGTGCCACCAGCAGGACAGGGGGCGAACAGCCCCAGCATTTT. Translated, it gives CATSRTGGEQPQHF.

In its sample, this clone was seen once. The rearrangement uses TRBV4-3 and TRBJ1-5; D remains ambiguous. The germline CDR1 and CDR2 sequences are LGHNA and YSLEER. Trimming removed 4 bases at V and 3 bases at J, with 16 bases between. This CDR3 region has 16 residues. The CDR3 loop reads CASSRSWAGDNQPQHF. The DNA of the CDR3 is TGCGCCAGCAGCCGAAGTTGGGCCGGGGACAATCAGCCCCAGCATTTT.